The 29 T cell receptor beta chains listed next were all sequenced from one sample in a study of T cell responses to AZD1222 COVID-19 vaccine. Method: immunoSEQ multiplex PCR; TCRdb's copy keeps in-frame clones and lacks some. The table lists over 100,000 clones, 70% to 90% of them singletons. Sequenced material: peripheral blood, taken on day 0 of MenACWY control vaccination. Receptors originate from an adult in good health.

This clone was seen once. The chain carries TRBV7-9 and TRBJ2-6; D is unresolved. The V end was cut by 0 bases, the J end by 0 bases, with 6 bases between. The V gene's germline CDR1 is SEHNR and CDR2 FQNEAQ (reference sequence). The CDR3 runs to 16 residues. Written as DNA, the CDR3 is TGTGCCAGCAGCTTAGCAGGGCTCTCTGGGGCCAACGTCCTGACTTTC. Protein product: CASSLAGLSGANVLTF.

This clone has only one observation. V is TRBV19 and J is TRBJ1-4, with TRBD1 identical over 7 bases. CDR3 length: 14 amino acids. Trimming took 7 bases from V and 8 from J; bases not matched to a gene: 10. Germline CDR1 and CDR2: LNHDA and SQIVND (reference sequence). The CDR3 spells CASNRGQPGEKLFF. CDR3 sequence (DNA): TGTGCCAGTAATCGGGGACAGCCCGGGGAAAAACTGTTTTTT.

The sample holds one count of this clone. The chain combines TRBV11-3 with TRBJ1-2; TRBD1 might be the D (5 bases). Germline CDR1 is SGHNT and CDR2 is YENEEA. The CDR3 is 12 residues long. V gave up 5 bases and J gave up 14 bases, with 18 bases separating them. The CDR3 DNA reads TGTGCCAGCAGCGGAGAGGGACCGCTACTTACCTTC. It translates to CASSGEGPLLTF.

This chain connects TRBV19 to TRBJ2-1; TRBD1 aligns across 10 bases. The CDR3 has 15 residues. V lost 6 bases to trimming and J lost 5 bases; unmatched junction nucleotides: 7. The germline gives CDR1 LNHDA, CDR2 SQIVND (reference sequence). In DNA form, the CDR3 reads TGTGCCAGTAGATCCGGGACAGGGGTAGACAATGAGCAGTTCTTC. It specifies CASRSGTGVDNEQFF.

This clone occurred a few times. The rearrangement uses TRBV7-8 and TRBJ2-5; D might be TRBD2 (7 bases). CDR3 size: 17 residues. Per the germline V gene, CDR1 is SGHVS and CDR2 is FQNEAQ. V shed 1 base and J shed 3 bases, with 18 bases lying between them. In nucleotides, the CDR3 is TGTGCCAGCAGCTTAGGACTGAGGGGGGAGGGGAAAGAGACCCAGTACTTC. This translates into CASSLGLRGEGKETQYF.

The chain combines TRBV19 with TRBJ2-1; 7 bases line up with TRBD2. The germline V gene encodes CDR1 LNHDA and CDR2 SQIVND (reference sequence). This CDR3 spans 12 amino acids. V shed 7 bases and J 7 bases; nucleotides not matched to a gene: 4. The CDR3 DNA reads TGTGCCAGTATTGGGAGGGTAAATGAGCAGTTCTTC. Translation: CASIGRVNEQFF.

V usage is TRBV4-3 and J usage is TRBJ2-1; TRBD2 matches at 9 bases. The germline V gene encodes CDR1 LGHNA and CDR2 YSLEER. The CDR3 totals 16 residues. Losses at the gene ends were 3 bases for V and 2 bases for J; bases not matched to a gene: 5. The CDR3 DNA is TGCGCCAGCAGCCACAGACTAGCGGACCCCTACAATGAGCAGTTCTTC. Translation: CASSHRLADPYNEQFF.

V is TRBV2 and J is TRBJ1-1; D possibly corresponds to TRBD1 (5 bases). CDR3 size: 17 residues. The V gene lost 3 bases and the J gene lost 3 bases, with 20 bases spanning the gap. Germline V gene data show CDR1 as SNHLY and CDR2 as FYNNEI. This chain's CDR3 is CASSDGGWTSKDTEAFF. CDR3 nucleotides: TGTGCCAGCAGTGATGGGGGTTGGACATCTAAAGACACTGAAGCTTTCTTT.

This chain uses TRBV5-1 with TRBJ1-4; 8 nucleotides match TRBD1. This CDR3 spans 14 amino acids. Germline V gene data show CDR1 as SGHRS and CDR2 as YFSETQ. V shed 1 base, J shed 6 bases, and the junction held 2 bases outside the gene matches. The CDR3 loop is CASSLYRGDEKLFF. In DNA, the CDR3 is TGCGCCAGCAGCTTGTACAGGGGGGATGAAAAACTGTTTTTT.

The rearrangement joins TRBV19 to TRBJ2-7, with D tentatively TRBD1 or TRBD2 (6 bases each). The germline V and J ends were trimmed by 4 bases and 0 bases, with 13 bases remaining between them. The V gene's germline CDR1 is LNHDA and CDR2 SQIVND (reference sequence). The CDR3 totals 15 residues. CDR3 sequence reads: CASSRRGQSSYEQYF. The CDR3 nucleotides read TGTGCCAGTAGTAGACGGGGGCAAAGCTCCTACGAGCAGTACTTC.

The genes are TRBV7-9 and TRBJ2-7; TRBD2 might be the D (6 bases). From germline, CDR1 is SEHNR and CDR2 FQNEAQ (reference sequence). V was cut by 0 bases and J by 0 bases, with 9 bases left in between. The CDR3 covers 15 residues. The CDR3 DNA is TGTGCCAGCAGCTTAGCACCCGGGAGCTCCTACGAGCAGTACTTC. This gives the protein CASSLAPGSSYEQYF.

This clone showed up just a few times. This chain joins TRBV10-2 and TRBJ2-5, with D unresolved. Germline values: CDR1 WSHSY, CDR2 SAAADI. Trimming removed 2 bases at V and 5 bases at J, with 6 bases between. CDR3 length: 12 residues. CDR3 loop: CASSEGRETQYF. The CDR3 DNA follows: TGCGCCAGCAGTGAGGGAAGGGAGACCCAGTACTTC.

This chain links TRBV2 with TRBJ2-1, with 13 nucleotides matching TRBD2. Germline CDR1 SNHLY, CDR2 FYNNEI. V gave up 7 bases and J gave up 0 bases; unmatched junction bases: 15. The CDR3 loop spans 20 amino acids. CDR3 coding DNA: TGTGCCAGCAACTCCCGGACTAGCGGGAGTCCCTTGAGCTCCTACAATGAGCAGTTCTTC. It codes for CASNSRTSGSPLSSYNEQFF.

The chain is built from TRBV12-3 or TRBV12-4 and TRBJ2-7; D may be TRBD2 (5 bases). Trimming removed 8 bases at V and 7 bases at J, with 18 bases between. This CDR3 contains 13 residues. The CDR3 protein is CASLPSGSREQYF. CDR3 nucleotides: TGTGCCAGCCTACCCTCGGGGTCCCGGGAGCAGTACTTC.

The sample holds one count of this clone. The V call is TRBV7-8, the J call TRBJ1-3; no definite D call. V was cut by 10 bases and J by 0 bases, with 13 bases left in between. The CDR3 is made up of 14 amino acids. Germline CDR1 is SGHVS and CDR2 is FQNEAQ. CDR3 in amino acids: CATSEVDSGNTIYF. CDR3 coding DNA: TGTGCCACCTCAGAAGTGGACTCTGGAAACACCATATATTTT.

This clone was counted a few times. The chain recombines TRBV7-3 with TRBJ1-1, with D possibly being TRBD1 (5 bases). Trimming cost V 7 bases and J 3 bases, with 15 bases left between them. This CDR3 is 14 amino acids long. The germline gives CDR1 SGHTA, CDR2 FQGTGA. The CDR3 region is CASKPGTEYTEAFF. CDR3 nucleotide sequence: TGTGCCAGCAAACCCGGGACGGAGTACACTGAAGCTTTCTTT.

The CDR3 sequence is CASRSGGPGNTIYF. CDR3 DNA: TGTGCCAGCAGATCCGGGGGGCCTGGAAACACCATATATTTT. The J gene is TRBJ1-3, the V gene TRBV11-1; D may be TRBD1 (6 bases). The length of the CDR3 is 14 residues. Per the germline V gene, CDR1 is SGHAT and CDR2 is FQDESV (reference sequence). Trimming pared 6 bases from V and 2 bases from J, leaving 11 bases between.

This chain uses TRBV6-2 or TRBV6-3 with TRBJ2-7, with D tentatively TRBD2 (6 bases). The V gene's germline CDR1 is MNHEY and CDR2 SVGEGT. Between the trimmed V and J ends, which lost 5 bases and 0 bases, there was a span of 14 bases. The CDR3 runs to 15 residues. In nucleotides, the CDR3 is TGTGCCAGCAGTCCCCGCGGGGCGGGCTCCTACGAGCAGTACTTC. Amino acid sequence: CASSPRGAGSYEQYF.

This chain joins TRBV7-9 and TRBJ2-1, with D tentatively TRBD1 or TRBD2 (5 bases each). Germline CDR1 is SEHNR and CDR2 is FQNEAQ (reference sequence). This CDR3 region has 16 residues. V lost 5 bases and J lost 0, with 14 bases in between. The CDR3 loop is CASSPVGESSYNEQFF. CDR3 coding DNA: TGTGCCAGCAGCCCCGTGGGGGAGAGCTCCTACAATGAGCAGTTCTTC.

The chain joins TRBV28 to TRBJ2-2; 9 bases map to TRBD2. In germline, CDR1 is MDHEN, CDR2 SYDVKM. V was pared by 6 bases and J by 2 bases, with 4 bases of the junction left unmatched. The CDR3 is 15 residues long. CDR3: CASSRAGGNTGELFF. CDR3 bases: TGTGCCAGCAGCCGAGCGGGAGGTAACACCGGGGAGCTGTTTTTT.

V and J are TRBV5-5 and TRBJ1-2; 8 nucleotides line up with TRBD1. The CDR3 has 15 residues. The V gene end was trimmed by 1 base and the J gene end by 2 bases; junction bases not matched to a gene: 4. The germline CDR1 and CDR2 sequences are SGHKS and YYEKEE (reference sequence). This CDR3 is CASSLFGQGNYGYTF. The CDR3 coding sequence is TGTGCCAGCAGCTTGTTTGGACAGGGAAACTATGGCTACACCTTC.

This chain connects TRBV18 to TRBJ1-4, with D unclear. V dropped 2 bases and J dropped 4 bases, with 20 bases sitting between them. The CDR3 has 18 residues. Germline V CDR1 and CDR2: KGHSH, LQKENI. CDR3 nucleotides: TGTGCCAGCTCACCATTCGCCCCTTCGGGAACAAATAATGAAAAACTGTTTTTT. Protein: CASSPFAPSGTNNEKLFF.

The J gene is TRBJ1-6, the V gene TRBV15; TRBD1 might be the D (6 bases). Deletions cut 5 bases from V and 0 bases from J, with 14 bases between. The CDR3 length is 17 residues. Germline V gene lookup returns CDR1 LNHNV and CDR2 YYDKDF (reference sequence). The CDR3 region is CATSPRGRSSYNSPLHF. The CDR3 nucleotides read TGTGCCACCAGCCCCCGGGGGCGGAGCTCCTATAATTCACCCCTCCACTTT.

The rearrangement uses TRBV4-1 and TRBJ2-4; D might be TRBD1 or TRBD2, each matching 5 bases. The ends were cut back, 4 bases at V and 6 bases at J, with 19 bases in the middle. The CDR3 covers 16 residues. The germline CDR1 and CDR2 sequences are MGHRA and YSYEKL. CDR3 loop: CASSPEDGDPRNIQYF. In nucleotides, the CDR3 is TGCGCCAGCAGCCCTGAGGACGGGGACCCACGAAACATTCAGTACTTC.

The J gene is TRBJ1-1, the V gene TRBV6-6, with 7 bases identical to TRBD1. The germline gives CDR1 MNHNY, CDR2 SVGAGI (reference sequence). The CDR3 runs to 14 residues. After removal of 7 bases from V and 6 bases from J, the junction contained 11 bases not matched to a gene. In DNA, the CDR3 is TGTGCCAGCAAGCCAGGGGGGGACTCCCCTGAAGCTTTCTTT. Protein product: CASKPGGDSPEAFF.

This rearrangement joins TRBV12-2 to TRBJ2-7; the DNA was not compared with TRBD1, the D call given in the table. TRBV12-2 is noted as a pseudogene. The CDR3 is 15 amino acids. CDR3 DNA: TGTGCAAGTCGCTTAAGGGCGGCGGGGGGACAGGGGGCGTACTTC. This codes for CASRLRAAGGQGAYF.

This clone was recorded once. The rearrangement uses TRBV2 and TRBJ2-1, with D possibly TRBD2 on 5 matching bases. The CDR3 extends over 14 amino acids. V lost 7 bases, J lost 7 bases, and 17 bases lay in between. Germline V CDR1 and CDR2: SNHLY, FYNNEI. Here the CDR3 DNA reads TGTGCCAGCACGATCGTTCGGACTGTTAATGAGCAGTTCTTC. Its translation: CASTIVRTVNEQFF.

The chain carries TRBV9 and TRBJ2-5; 7 bases align to TRBD2. With 0 bases clipped from V and 1 base from J, the junction kept 9 bases outside the gene matches. Per the germline V gene, CDR1 is SGDLS and CDR2 is YYNGEE. The CDR3 totals 17 residues. The CDR3 DNA reads as TGTGCCAGCAGCGTAGCGTCGGGGGGTCCTCTCCAAGAGACCCAGTACTTC. Residues: CASSVASGGPLQETQYF.

This chain uses TRBV9 with TRBJ1-1, with D unresolved. Deletions cut 0 bases from V and 6 bases from J, with 9 bases between. This CDR3 is 13 amino acids long. Germline CDR1 and CDR2: SGDLS and YYNGEE. DNA of the CDR3: TGTGCCAGCAGCGTAGGGATGTATTCTGAAGCTTTCTTT. Amino acids: CASSVGMYSEAFF.